Sequencing of this T cell receptor beta chain was carried out in a study of T cells after yellow fever vaccination. TCRdb called the 5' RACE reads again in MiXCR, with one record for every CDR3 protein. Of around 68,000 distinct CDR3 sequences in the sample, around 7.8% are singletons; the top ten hold around 30%. This clonotype has ten or more counts. The CDR3 has 11 residues. The V gene lost 3 bases and the J gene lost 5 bases, with 3 bases spanning the gap. The J gene is TRBJ2-3, the V gene TRBV12-3 or TRBV12-4, with no clear D. The specimen comprised CD8+ T cells sorted from PBMCs, sampled roughly 10 days after the first yellow fever vaccination. This clonotype originated in a man aged 18 to 30 who received the YFV17D yellow fever vaccine. CDR3 coding DNA: TGTGCCAGCAGTTTCCTAGATACGCAGTATTTT. It translates to CASSFLDTQYF.